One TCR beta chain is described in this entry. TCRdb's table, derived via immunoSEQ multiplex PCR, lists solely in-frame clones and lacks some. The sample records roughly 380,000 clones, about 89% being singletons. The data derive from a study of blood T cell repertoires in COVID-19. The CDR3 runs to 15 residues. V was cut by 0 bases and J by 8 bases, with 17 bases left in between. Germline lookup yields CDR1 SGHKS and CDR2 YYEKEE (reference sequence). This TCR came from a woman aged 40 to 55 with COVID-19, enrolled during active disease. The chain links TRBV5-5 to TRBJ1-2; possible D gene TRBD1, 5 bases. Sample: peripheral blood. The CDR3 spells CASSLVEDSRWGYTF. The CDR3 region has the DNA TGTGCCAGCAGCTTGGTTGAAGACAGCCGATGGGGCTACACCTTC. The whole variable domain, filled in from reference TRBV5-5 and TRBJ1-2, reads DAGVTQSPTHLIKTRGQQVTLRCSPISGHKSVSWYQQVLGQGPQFIFQYYEKEERGRGNFPDRFSARQFPNYSSELNVNALLLGDSALYLCASSLVEDSRWGYTFGSGTRLTVV.